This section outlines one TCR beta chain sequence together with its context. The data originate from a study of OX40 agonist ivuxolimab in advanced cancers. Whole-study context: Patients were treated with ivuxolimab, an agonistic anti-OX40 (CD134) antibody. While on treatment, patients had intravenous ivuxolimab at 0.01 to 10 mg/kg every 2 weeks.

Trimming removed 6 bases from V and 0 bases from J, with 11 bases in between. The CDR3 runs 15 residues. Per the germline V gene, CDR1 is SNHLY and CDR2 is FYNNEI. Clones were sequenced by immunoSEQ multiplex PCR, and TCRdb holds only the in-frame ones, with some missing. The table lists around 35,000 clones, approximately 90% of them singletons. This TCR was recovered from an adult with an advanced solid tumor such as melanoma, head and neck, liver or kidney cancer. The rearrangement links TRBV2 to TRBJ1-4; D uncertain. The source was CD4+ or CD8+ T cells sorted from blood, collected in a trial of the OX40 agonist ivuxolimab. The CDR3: CASRQNRPTNEKLFF. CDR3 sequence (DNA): TGTGCCAGCAGGCAAAATAGGCCAACTAATGAAAAACTGTTTTTT.